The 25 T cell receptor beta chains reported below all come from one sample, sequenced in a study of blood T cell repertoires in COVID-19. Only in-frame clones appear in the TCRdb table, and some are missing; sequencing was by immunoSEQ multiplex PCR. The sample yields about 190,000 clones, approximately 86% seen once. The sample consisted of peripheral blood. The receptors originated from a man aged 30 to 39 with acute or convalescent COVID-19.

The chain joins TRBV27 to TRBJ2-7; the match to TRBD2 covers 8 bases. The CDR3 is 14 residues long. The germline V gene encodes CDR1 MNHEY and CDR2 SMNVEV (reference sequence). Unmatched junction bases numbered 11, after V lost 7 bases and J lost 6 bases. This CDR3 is CASTPGGPSSEQYF. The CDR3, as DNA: TGTGCCAGCACGCCGGGAGGGCCCTCAAGCGAGCAGTACTTC.

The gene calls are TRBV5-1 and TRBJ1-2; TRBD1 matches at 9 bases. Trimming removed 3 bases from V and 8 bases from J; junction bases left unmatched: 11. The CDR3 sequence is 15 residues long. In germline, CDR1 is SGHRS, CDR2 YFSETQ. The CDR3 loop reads CASSSIPGQGRGYTF. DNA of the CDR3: TGCGCCAGCAGCTCTATTCCGGGACAGGGAAGAGGCTACACCTTC.

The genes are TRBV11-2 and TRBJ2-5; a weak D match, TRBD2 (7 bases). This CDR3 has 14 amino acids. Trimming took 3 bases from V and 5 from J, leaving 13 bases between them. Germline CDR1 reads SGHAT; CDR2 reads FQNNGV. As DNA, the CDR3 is TGTGCCAGCAGCTTTGGGGGGGCCATGGAGACCCAGTACTTC. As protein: CASSFGGAMETQYF.

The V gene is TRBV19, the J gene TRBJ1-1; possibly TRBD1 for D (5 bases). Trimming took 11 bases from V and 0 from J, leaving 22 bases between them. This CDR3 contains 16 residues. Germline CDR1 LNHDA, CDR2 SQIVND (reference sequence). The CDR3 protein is CAAAHSGSHVNTEAFF. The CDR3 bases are TGTGCCGCGGCCCATTCAGGGTCCCACGTGAACACTGAAGCTTTCTTT.

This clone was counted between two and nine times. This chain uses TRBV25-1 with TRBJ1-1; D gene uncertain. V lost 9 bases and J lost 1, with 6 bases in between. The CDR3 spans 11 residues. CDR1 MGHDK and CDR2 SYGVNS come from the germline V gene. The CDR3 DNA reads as TGTGCCAGTAGCGGGAACACTGAAGCTTTCTTT. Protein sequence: CASSGNTEAFF.

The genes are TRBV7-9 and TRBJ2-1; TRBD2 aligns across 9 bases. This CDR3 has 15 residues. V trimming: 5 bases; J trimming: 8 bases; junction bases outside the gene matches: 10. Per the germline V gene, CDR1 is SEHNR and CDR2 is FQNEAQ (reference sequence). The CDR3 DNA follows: TGTGCCAGCAGCGACTCTAGCGGGAAGGACGATGAGCAGTTCTTC. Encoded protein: CASSDSSGKDDEQFF. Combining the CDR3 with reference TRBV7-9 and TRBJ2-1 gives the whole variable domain DTGVSQNPRHKITKRGQNVTFRCDPISEHNRLYWYRQTLGQGPEFLTYFQNEAQLEKSRLLSDRFSAERPKGSFSTLEIQRTEQGDSAMYLCASSDSSGKDDEQFFGPGTRLTVL.

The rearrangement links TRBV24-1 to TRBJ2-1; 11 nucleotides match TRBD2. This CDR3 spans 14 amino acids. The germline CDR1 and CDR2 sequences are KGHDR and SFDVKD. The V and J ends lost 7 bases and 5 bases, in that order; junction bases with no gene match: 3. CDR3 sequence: CATSGTSGNNEQFF. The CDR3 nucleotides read TGTGCCACCAGCGGGACTAGCGGAAACAATGAGCAGTTCTTC.

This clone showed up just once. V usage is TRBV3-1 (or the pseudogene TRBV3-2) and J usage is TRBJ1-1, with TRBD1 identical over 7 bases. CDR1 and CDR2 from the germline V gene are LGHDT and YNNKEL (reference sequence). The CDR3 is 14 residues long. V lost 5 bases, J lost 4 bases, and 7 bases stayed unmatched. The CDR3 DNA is TGTGCCAGCAGCTCCTATGACAGGGCCACTGAAGCTTTCTTT. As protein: CASSSYDRATEAFF.

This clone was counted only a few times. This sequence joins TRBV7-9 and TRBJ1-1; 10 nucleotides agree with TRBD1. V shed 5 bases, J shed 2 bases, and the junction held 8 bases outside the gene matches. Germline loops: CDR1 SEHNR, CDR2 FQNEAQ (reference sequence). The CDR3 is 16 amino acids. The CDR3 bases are TGTGCCAGCAGCACCGACAGGGGGCCCTTAAACACTGAAGCTTTCTTT. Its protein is CASSTDRGPLNTEAFF.

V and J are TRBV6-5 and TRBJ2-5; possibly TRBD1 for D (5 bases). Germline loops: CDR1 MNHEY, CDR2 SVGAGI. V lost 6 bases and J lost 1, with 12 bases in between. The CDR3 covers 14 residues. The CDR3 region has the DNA TGTGCCAGCAGGAATACAGGTACCCAAGAGACCCAGTACTTC. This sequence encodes CASRNTGTQETQYF.

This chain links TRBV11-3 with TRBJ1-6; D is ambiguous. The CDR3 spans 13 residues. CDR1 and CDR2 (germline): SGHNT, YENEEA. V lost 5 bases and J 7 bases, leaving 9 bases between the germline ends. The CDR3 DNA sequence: TGTGCCAGCAGCCTCACACCCAATTCACCCCTCCACTTT. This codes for CASSLTPNSPLHF.

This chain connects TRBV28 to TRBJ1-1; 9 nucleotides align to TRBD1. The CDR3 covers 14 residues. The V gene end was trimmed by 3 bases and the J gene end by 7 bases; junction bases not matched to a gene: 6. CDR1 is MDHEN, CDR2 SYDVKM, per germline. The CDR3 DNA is TGTGCCAGCAGTTTGACAGGGGGGAAGGTTGAAGCTTTCTTT. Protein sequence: CASSLTGGKVEAFF. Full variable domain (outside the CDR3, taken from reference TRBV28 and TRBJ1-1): DVKVTQSSRYLVKRTGEKVFLECVQDMDHENMFWYRQDPGLGLRLIYFSYDVKMKEKGDIPEGYSVSREKKERFSLILESASTNQTSMYLCASSLTGGKVEAFFGQGTRLTVV.

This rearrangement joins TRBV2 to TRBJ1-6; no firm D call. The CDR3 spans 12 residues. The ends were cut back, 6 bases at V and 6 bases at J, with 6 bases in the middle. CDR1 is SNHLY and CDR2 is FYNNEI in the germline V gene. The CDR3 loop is CASRASNSPLHF. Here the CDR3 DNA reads TGTGCCAGCAGAGCTTCTAATTCACCCCTCCACTTT.

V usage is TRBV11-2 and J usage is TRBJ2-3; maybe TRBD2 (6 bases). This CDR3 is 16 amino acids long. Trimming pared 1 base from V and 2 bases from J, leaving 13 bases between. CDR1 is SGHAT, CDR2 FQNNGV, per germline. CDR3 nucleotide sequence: TGTGCCAGCAGCTTAGTTTACGGGGGATACACAGATACGCAGTATTTT. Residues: CASSLVYGGYTDTQYF. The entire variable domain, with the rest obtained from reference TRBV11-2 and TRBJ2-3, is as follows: EAGVAQSPRYKIIEKRQSVAFWCNPISGHATLYWYQQILGQGPKLLIQFQNNGVVDDSQLPKDRFSAERLKGVDSTLKIQPAKLEDSAVYLCASSLVYGGYTDTQYFGPGTRLTVL.

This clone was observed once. The CDR3 reads CASRGQGETRGNEQFF. In DNA, the CDR3 is TGTGCCAGCAGGGGACAGGGTGAGACGAGAGGCAATGAGCAGTTCTTC. The J gene is TRBJ2-1, the V gene TRBV2; 9 bases line up with TRBD1. This CDR3 comprises 16 residues. In germline, CDR1 is SNHLY, CDR2 FYNNEI. After removal of 6 bases from V and 6 bases from J, the junction contained 12 bases not matched to a gene. Using reference TRBV2 and TRBJ2-1 for the parts outside the CDR3, the full variable domain is EPEVTQTPSHQVTQMGQEVILRCVPISNHLYFYWYRQILGQKVEFLVSFYNNEISEKSEIFDDQFSVERPDGSNFTLKIRSTKLEDSAMYFCASRGQGETRGNEQFFGPGTRLTVL.

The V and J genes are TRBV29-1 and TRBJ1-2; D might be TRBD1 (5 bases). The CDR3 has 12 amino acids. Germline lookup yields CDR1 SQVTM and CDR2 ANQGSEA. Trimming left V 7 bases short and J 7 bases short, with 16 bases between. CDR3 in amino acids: CSALTVPGGYTF. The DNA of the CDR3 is TGCAGCGCGCTGACAGTACCAGGTGGCTACACCTTC.

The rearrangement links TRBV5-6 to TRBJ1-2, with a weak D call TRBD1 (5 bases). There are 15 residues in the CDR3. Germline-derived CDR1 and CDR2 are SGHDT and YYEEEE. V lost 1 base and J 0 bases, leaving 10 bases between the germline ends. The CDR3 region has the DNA TGTGCCAGCAGCTTGTTGGGGCGAGCTAACTATGGCTACACCTTC. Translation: CASSLLGRANYGYTF. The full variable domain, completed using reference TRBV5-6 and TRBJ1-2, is DAGVTQSPTHLIKTRGQQVTLRCSPKSGHDTVSWYQQALGQGPQFIFQYYEEEERQRGNFPDRFSGHQFPNYSSELNVNALLLGDSALYLCASSLLGRANYGYTFGSGTRLTVV.

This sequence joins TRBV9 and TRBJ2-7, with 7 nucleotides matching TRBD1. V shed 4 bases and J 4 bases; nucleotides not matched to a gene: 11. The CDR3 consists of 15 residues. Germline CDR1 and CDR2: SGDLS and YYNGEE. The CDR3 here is CASSPRTGYEYEQYF. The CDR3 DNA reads TGTGCCAGCAGCCCACGGACAGGATACGAGTACGAGCAGTACTTC.

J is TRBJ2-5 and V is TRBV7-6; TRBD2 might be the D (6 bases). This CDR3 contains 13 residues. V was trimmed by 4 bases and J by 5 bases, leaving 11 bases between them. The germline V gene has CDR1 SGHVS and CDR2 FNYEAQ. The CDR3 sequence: CASSSTRIETQYF. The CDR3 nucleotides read TGTGCCAGCAGCTCGACTAGAATTGAGACCCAGTACTTC.

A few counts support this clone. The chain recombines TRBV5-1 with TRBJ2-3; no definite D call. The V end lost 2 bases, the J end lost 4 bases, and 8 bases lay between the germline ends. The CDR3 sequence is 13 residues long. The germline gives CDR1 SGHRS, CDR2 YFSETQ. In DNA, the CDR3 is TGCGCCAGCAGCTTTATTCCCTCAGATACGCAGTATTTT. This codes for CASSFIPSDTQYF.

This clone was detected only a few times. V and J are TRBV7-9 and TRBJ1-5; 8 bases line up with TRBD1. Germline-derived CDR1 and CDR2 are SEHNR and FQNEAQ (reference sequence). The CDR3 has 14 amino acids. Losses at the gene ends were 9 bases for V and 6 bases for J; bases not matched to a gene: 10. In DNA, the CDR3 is TGTGCCAGTAGCATGACAGGGGTTCGTCAGCCCCAGCATTTT. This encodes CASSMTGVRQPQHF.

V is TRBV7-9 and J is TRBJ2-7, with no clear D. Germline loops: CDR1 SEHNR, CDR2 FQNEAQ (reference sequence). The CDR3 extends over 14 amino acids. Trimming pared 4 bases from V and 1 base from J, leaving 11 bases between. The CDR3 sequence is CASSSLRGSYEQYF. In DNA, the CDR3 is TGTGCCAGCAGCTCCCTTCGCGGTTCCTACGAGCAGTACTTC.

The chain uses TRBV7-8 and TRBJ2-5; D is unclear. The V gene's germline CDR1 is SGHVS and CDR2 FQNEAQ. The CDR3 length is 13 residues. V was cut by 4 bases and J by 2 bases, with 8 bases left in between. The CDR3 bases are TGTGCCAGCAGCTATGGCAGACAAGAGACCCAGTACTTC. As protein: CASSYGRQETQYF.

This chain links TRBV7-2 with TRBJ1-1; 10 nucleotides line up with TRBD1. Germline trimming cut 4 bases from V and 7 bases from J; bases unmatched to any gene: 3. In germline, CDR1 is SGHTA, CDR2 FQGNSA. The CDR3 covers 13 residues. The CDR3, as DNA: TGTGCCAGCAGCTCTGACAGGGGGCATGAAGCTTTCTTT. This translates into CASSSDRGHEAFF.

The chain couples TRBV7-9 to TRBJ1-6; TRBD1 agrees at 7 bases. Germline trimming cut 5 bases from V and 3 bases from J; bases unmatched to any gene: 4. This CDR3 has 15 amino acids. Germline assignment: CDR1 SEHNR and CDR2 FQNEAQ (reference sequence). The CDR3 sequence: CASSDDRDYNSPLHF. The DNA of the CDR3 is TGTGCCAGCAGCGACGACAGGGACTATAATTCACCCCTCCACTTT.